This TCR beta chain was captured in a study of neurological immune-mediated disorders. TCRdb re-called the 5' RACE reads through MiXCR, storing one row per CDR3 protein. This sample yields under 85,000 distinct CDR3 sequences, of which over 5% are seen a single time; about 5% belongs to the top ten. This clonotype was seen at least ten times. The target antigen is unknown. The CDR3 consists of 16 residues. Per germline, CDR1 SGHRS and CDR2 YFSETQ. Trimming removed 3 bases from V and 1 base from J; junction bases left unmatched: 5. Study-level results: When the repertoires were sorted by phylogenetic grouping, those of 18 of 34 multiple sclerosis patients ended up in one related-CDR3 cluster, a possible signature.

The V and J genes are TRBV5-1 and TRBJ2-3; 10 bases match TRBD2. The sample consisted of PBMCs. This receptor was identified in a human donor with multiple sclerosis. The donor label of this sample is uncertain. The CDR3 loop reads CASSWALAGGTDTQYF. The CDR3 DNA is TGCGCCAGCAGCTGGGCCCTAGCGGGGGGCACAGATACGCAGTATTTT.